This T cell receptor beta chain was sequenced in a study of blood T cell repertoires in COVID-19 (dated by TCRdb to 2018 to 2021). For the wider study: Samples from collaborators originated in the United States, Italy and Spain and spanned both the acute and convalescent phases of COVID-19. The prospective study material was composed of cDNA or gDNA derived from T cells, B-cell-depleted T cells, or PBMCs. The samples were drawn from two sources: the first 160 participants of the ongoing ImmuneRACE study, and 1,254 subjects contributed by 6 global collaborators. Where HLA class I and class II types were available, the types were taken from metadata supplied by the sample provider, not from assay-based typing. The dataset comprised deeply sampled blood TCRbeta repertoires from subjects exposed to, actively infected with, or recovered from COVID-19. The repertoires were released in a freely available public database intended as a resource for research on the immune response to SARS-CoV-2. The sample metadata nearly always contained a de-identified subject ID, COVID-19 status, age in years and sex.

Spanning cysteine to phenylalanine, the CDR3 consists of 12 amino acids. Just CDR3 DNA is preserved here, 36 bases in frame from base 1. Relative to germline, V is missing 7 bases and J is missing 5 bases, with 5 bases of the junction outside any gene match. The germline V gene specifies SQVTM as CDR1 and ANQGSEA as CDR2. This clone has only one observation. Its cognate antigen has yet to be identified. Nothing much larger sits one base from this clone, and base qualities are not available. Overall study outcomes, separate from this receptor: Clinical and demographic metadata were provided uncurated, with the amount varying by source and participant.

TCRbeta CDR3 regions were amplified from genomic DNA by means of the immunoSEQ Assay, a bias-controlled multiplex PCR. Per the source publication's procedure: The number of nucleated cells in each sample was estimated by amplification of reference gene primers within the assay. Sequence reads were collapsed and filtered to measure the absolute abundance of every unique TCRbeta CDR3 rearrangement. For each sample, productive Simpson clonality was calculated as the square root of Simpson's diversity index across productive rearrangements. TCRdb re-hosts the immuneACCESS table, in-frame sequences only. Its copies lack some clones; in the studies checked, an unresolved V gene accounts for under half of them, and the cause for the rest is not known. V and J calls and clone size follow that table, whereas D and trimming were derived from the DNA. This sample comprises about 120,000 clones, 70% to 80% of them detected only once. The ten largest clones add up to about 6.8% of the sample.

The collaborating institutions used their own protocols to collect whole blood in K2EDTA tubes. For TCRbeta analysis, collaborator samples were shipped as frozen whole blood, as isolated PBMCs, or as DNA extracted from either sample type. This clonotype was obtained from a man aged 65 to 85 with acute or convalescent COVID-19. Source material: peripheral blood. The chain links TRBV29-1 with TRBJ2-5; 9 of the junction bases match TRBD1. The DNA sequence is as follows: TGCAGCGCCCTGGACAGGGGTGAGACCCAGTACTTC. Its protein reads: CSALDRGETQYF.